Following are 31 T cell receptor beta chains from one sample sequenced in a study of early T cells in non-severe SARS-CoV-2 infection. TCRdb ran MiXCR on the 5' RACE reads and lists one entry per CDR3 protein. The table has some 52,000 distinct CDR3 sequences, just over 8% seen once. The sequencing input was whole blood. Receptors were obtained from an adult who was a healthcare worker with PCR-confirmed SARS-CoV-2 infection or an uninfected control (not recorded which).

This clonotype appeared many times. This chain connects TRBV5-1 to TRBJ2-2; 7 nucleotides line up with TRBD1. Germline V gives CDR1 SGHRS, CDR2 YFSETQ. Germline trimming cut 6 bases from V and 0 bases from J; bases unmatched to any gene: 8. The CDR3 length is 16 residues. CDR3 DNA sequence: TGCGCCAGCACCATGGGGGACAGCTCGAACACCGGGGAGCTGTTTTTT. Translating it yields CASTMGDSSNTGELFF. Full variable domain (rest looked up from reference TRBV5-1 and TRBJ2-2): KAGVTQTPRYLIKTRGQQVTLSCSPISGHRSVSWYQQTPGQGLQFLFEYFSETQRNKGNFPGRFSGRQFSNSRSEMNVSTLELGDSALYLCASTMGDSSNTGELFFGEGSRLTVL.

In this sample, this clonotype turned up many times. The germline gene is not matched at one end of the junction; a read error may be the cause. The chain carries TRBV7-2 and TRBJ2-1, with 10 bases that match TRBD2. This CDR3 is built from 14 residues. The V gene's germline CDR1 is SGHTA and CDR2 FQGNSA. The CDR3 protein is CASSLAGVGNEQFF. In DNA, the CDR3 is TGTGCCAGCAGCCTAGCGGGAGTTGGCAATGAGCAGTTCTTC. Full variable domain (rest looked up from reference TRBV7-2 and TRBJ2-1): GAGVSQSPSNKVTEKGKDVELRCDPISGHTALYWYRQSLGQGLEFLIYFQGNSAPDKSGLPSDRFSAERTGGSVSTLTIQRTQQEDSAVYLCASSLAGVGNEQFFGPGTRLTVL.

This clonotype was picked up a small number of times. This rearrangement joins TRBV27 to TRBJ2-7, with 9 bases matching TRBD2. V was pared by 6 bases and J by 4 bases, with 13 bases of the junction left unmatched. The V gene's germline CDR1 is MNHEY and CDR2 SMNVEV (reference sequence). There are 16 residues in the CDR3. DNA of the CDR3: TGTGCCAGCAGGCCCACGCTCGGGACTAGCAATTACGAGCAGTACTTC. Translation: CASRPTLGTSNYEQYF.

This clonotype was picked up a small number of times. J is TRBJ1-2 and V is TRBV29-1; the match to TRBD1 covers 8 bases. Germline values: CDR1 SQVTM, CDR2 ANQGSEA. V gave up 3 bases and J gave up 8 bases; unmatched junction bases: 8. The CDR3 runs to 13 residues. CDR3 loop: CSVELARGRGYTF. The DNA for the CDR3 is TGCAGCGTTGAGTTGGCCAGGGGGCGAGGCTACACCTTC.

This clonotype was detected many times. The J gene is TRBJ1-1, the V gene TRBV29-1, with D uncertain. V lost 0 bases, J lost 1 base, and 9 bases lay in between. CDR3 size: 14 residues. CDR1 is SQVTM, CDR2 ANQGSEA, per germline. CDR3 in amino acids: CSVEDRRTNTEAFF. The CDR3, as DNA: TGCAGCGTTGAAGATCGGCGGACGAACACTGAAGCTTTCTTT.

The DNA of the CDR3 is TGTGCCATCGAGAATTCGGCTCACGAGCAGTACTTC. Protein product: CAIENSAHEQYF. The chain recombines TRBV15 with TRBJ2-7; no definite D call. CDR1 LNHNV and CDR2 YYDKDF come from the germline V gene (reference sequence). This CDR3 has 12 amino acids. The V gene lost 10 bases and the J gene lost 5 bases, with 15 bases spanning the gap.

This clonotype was counted at least ten times. J is TRBJ2-7 and V is TRBV21-1; the D call in the table, TRBD1, was not verified against the DNA. TRBV21-1 is listed as a pseudogene. The CDR3 totals 13 residues. CDR3 amino acids: CASSTGQRYEQYF. The DNA for the CDR3 is TGTGCCAGCAGCACGGGACAGCGCTACGAGCAGTACTTC.

This clonotype was counted ten times or more. The V and J genes are TRBV7-6 and TRBJ1-5; D not certain. Looked up from germline, CDR1 is SGHVS and CDR2 is FNYEAQ. The CDR3 is made up of 15 amino acids. Trimming left V 1 base short and J 0 bases short, with 7 bases between. CDR3 coding DNA: TGTGCCAGCAGCTTAGAAAGCGGTAGCAATCAGCCCCAGCATTTT. This encodes CASSLESGSNQPQHF.

This clonotype was seen a handful of times. The chain has TRBV7-2 and TRBJ2-5, with D tentatively TRBD1 or TRBD2 (6 bases each). CDR3 length: 14 residues. Germline values: CDR1 SGHTA, CDR2 FQGNSA. Trimming left V 1 base short and J 5 bases short, with 11 bases between. The CDR3 DNA follows: TGTGCCAGCAGCTTAGAGGGGGGAAGGGAGACCCAGTACTTC. Residues: CASSLEGGRETQYF.

This clonotype was seen ten or more times. This rearrangement joins TRBV20-1 to TRBJ2-1, with D possibly matching TRBD2 (5 bases). There are 14 residues in the CDR3. The germline gives CDR1 DFQATT, CDR2 SNEGSKA (reference sequence). V was trimmed by 6 bases and J by 1 base, leaving 13 bases between them. In DNA form, the CDR3 reads TGCAGTGCGAAACCGGACTCGTCCTACAATGAGCAGTTCTTC. As protein: CSAKPDSSYNEQFF.

This clonotype was picked up a small number of times. V and J are TRBV7-6 and TRBJ1-3; D ambiguous. CDR3 length: 12 residues. CDR1 and CDR2 (germline): SGHVS, FNYEAQ. Trimming stripped 4 bases from V and 1 base from J, with 2 bases between. CDR3 nucleotide sequence: TGTGCCAGCAGCTGGTCTGGAAACACCATATATTTT. This codes for CASSWSGNTIYF.

This clonotype was seen only a few times. CDR3: CASSTSGVTDTQYF. The CDR3, as DNA: TGTGCCAGCAGTACTAGCGGGGTAACAGATACGCAGTATTTT. This rearrangement joins TRBV28 to TRBJ2-3, with 10 nucleotides matching TRBD2. The CDR3 has 14 amino acids. Germline CDR1 and CDR2: MDHEN and SYDVKM. V shed 5 bases and J 3 bases; nucleotides not matched to a gene: 2. The full variable domain, in which reference TRBV28 and TRBJ2-3 provide the parts outside the CDR3, is DVKVTQSSRYLVKRTGEKVFLECVQDMDHENMFWYRQDPGLGLRLIYFSYDVKMKEKGDIPEGYSVSREKKERFSLILESASTNQTSMYLCASSTSGVTDTQYFGPGTRLTVL.

This clonotype was seen repeatedly, ten times or more. The chain links TRBV6-5 to TRBJ1-1; D unresolved. Between the trimmed V and J ends, which lost 7 bases and 0 bases, there was a span of 12 bases. The CDR3 extends over 14 amino acids. The germline V gene encodes CDR1 MNHEY and CDR2 SVGAGI. CDR3 residues: CASKNDIMNTEAFF. The CDR3 nucleotides read TGTGCCAGCAAAAACGACATTATGAACACTGAAGCTTTCTTT.

V and J are TRBV20-1 and TRBJ2-3; 8 bases match TRBD2. The CDR3 has 13 amino acids. V gave up 6 bases and J gave up 6 bases; unmatched junction bases: 8. Germline assignment: CDR1 DFQATT and CDR2 SNEGSKA (reference sequence). CDR3 nucleotide sequence: TGCAGTGCGATAGCGGGACGGGTGGATACGCAGTATTTT. This gives the protein CSAIAGRVDTQYF.

The genes are TRBV11-2 and TRBJ1-1, with 8 bases identical to TRBD1. The CDR3 runs 15 residues. The trim removed 5 bases at V and 6 bases at J, leaving 11 bases unmatched. Looked up from germline, CDR1 is SGHAT and CDR2 is FQNNGV. CDR3 sequence: CASSPLDRESSEAFF. The CDR3 DNA reads as TGTGCCAGCAGCCCGCTGGACAGGGAATCTTCTGAAGCTTTCTTT.

Ten or more counts support this clonotype. The rearrangement links TRBV20-1 to TRBJ1-1; D not certain. CDR3 length equals 13 residues. V was pared by 5 bases and J by 4 bases, with 14 bases between. Germline V gives CDR1 DFQATT, CDR2 SNEGSKA (reference sequence). CDR3 residues: CSAFDKAGTEAFF. The CDR3 bases are TGCAGTGCTTTCGACAAGGCGGGCACTGAAGCTTTCTTT.

This clonotype was observed a handful of times. The V call is TRBV5-1, the J call TRBJ1-3, with unresolved D. V lost 4 bases and J lost 3, with 17 bases in between. Germline V gene lookup returns CDR1 SGHRS and CDR2 YFSETQ. The CDR3 covers 16 residues. The CDR3: CASSPDGGSLGNTIYF. In nucleotides, the CDR3 is TGCGCCAGCAGCCCGGACGGCGGGTCTCTTGGAAACACCATATATTTT.

This clonotype was counted between two and nine times. The chain combines TRBV2 with TRBJ2-5; D gene unclear. The CDR3 extends over 17 amino acids. V lost 3 bases and J lost 0, with 17 bases in between. Germline values: CDR1 SNHLY, CDR2 FYNNEI. The CDR3 DNA follows: TGTGCCAGCAGTGAGAATCTGCAGATAAGGAACCAAGAGACCCAGTACTTC. This translates into CASSENLQIRNQETQYF.

This clonotype was seen only a few times. V gene TRBV12-3 or TRBV12-4 combines with J gene TRBJ1-2; D gene ambiguous. This CDR3 comprises 11 residues. V dropped 5 bases and J dropped 5 bases, with 6 bases sitting between them. CDR3 protein: CASSPLYGYTF. CDR3 coding DNA: TGTGCCAGCAGTCCTCTATATGGCTACACCTTC.

V usage is TRBV28 and J usage is TRBJ2-7; 7 nucleotides agree with TRBD2. This CDR3 is built from 14 residues. J lost 0 bases, V lost 5 bases, and 4 bases had no gene match. Per the germline V gene, CDR1 is MDHEN and CDR2 is SYDVKM. For the CDR3, the DNA is TGTGCCAGCAGTAGACTAGCCCGCTCCTACGAGCAGTACTTC. It yields the protein CASSRLARSYEQYF.

This clonotype was counted at least ten times. The rearrangement uses TRBV20-1 and TRBJ2-7, with D maybe TRBD1 (6 bases). The ends were cut back, 4 bases at V and 3 bases at J, with 13 bases in the middle. CDR1 and CDR2 from the germline V gene are DFQATT and SNEGSKA (reference sequence). This CDR3 is 13 amino acids long. This CDR3 reads CSAKTGHRYEQYF. The CDR3 DNA reads TGCAGTGCTAAAACGGGACACCGCTACGAGCAGTACTTC.

This clonotype came up a few times. The chain recombines TRBV6-5 with TRBJ1-3; D gene uncertain. V was clipped by 7 bases and J by 3 bases, with 16 bases between them. This CDR3 is built from 15 residues. From germline, CDR1 is MNHEY and CDR2 SVGAGI. CDR3 residues: CASTRAQGFGNTIYF. The DNA for the CDR3 is TGTGCCAGCACGAGAGCCCAAGGTTTTGGAAACACCATATATTTT.

This clonotype was observed many times. This chain joins TRBV29-1 and TRBJ1-1; the match to TRBD1 covers 7 bases. Germline loops: CDR1 SQVTM, CDR2 ANQGSEA. The CDR3 consists of 12 residues. Losses at the gene ends were 7 bases for V and 4 bases for J; bases not matched to a gene: 6. The CDR3 nucleotides read TGCAGCGCCGGGACAGAGTTCACTGAAGCTTTCTTT. Protein sequence: CSAGTEFTEAFF.

This clonotype was found many times. V is TRBV7-8 and J is TRBJ1-1; D possibly corresponds to TRBD1 (5 bases). V lost 5 bases and J 4 bases, leaving 20 bases between the germline ends. CDR1 is SGHVS, CDR2 FQNEAQ, per germline. The CDR3 runs to 16 residues. CDR3 in DNA: TGTGCCAGCAGCAGCAGTCGGGGGGAGATCCCCACTGAAGCTTTCTTT. Its protein is CASSSSRGEIPTEAFF.

This clonotype was observed at least ten times. CDR3 sequence reads: CASSSRGTVSNQPQHF. The DNA of the CDR3 is TGTGCCAGCAGCTCCCGGGGGACGGTTAGCAATCAGCCCCAGCATTTT. The chain joins TRBV7-2 to TRBJ1-5, with D maybe TRBD1 (5 bases). V lost 4 bases to trimming and J lost 0 bases, with 13 bases between them. The CDR3 is 16 residues long. Germline values: CDR1 SGHTA, CDR2 FQGNSA.

The chain carries TRBV10-3 and TRBJ2-7; D tentatively reads TRBD1 or TRBD2 (5 bases each). The CDR3 is 14 residues long. Germline assignment: CDR1 ENHRY and CDR2 SYGVKD. V was shortened by 5 bases and J by 0 bases, with 11 bases between the two germline ends. The CDR3: CAISPEGPSYEQYF. DNA of the CDR3: TGTGCCATCAGTCCCGAGGGGCCCTCCTACGAGCAGTACTTC.

This clonotype was seen a handful of times. The CDR3 bases are TGTGCCAGCAGCGCTTTAGATATCGGTGAGCAGTTCTTC. Its protein is CASSALDIGEQFF. This chain connects TRBV7-6 to TRBJ2-1; D not certain. The V and J ends lost 5 bases and 9 bases respectively, with 14 bases between them. The CDR3 sequence is 13 residues long. Germline assignment: CDR1 SGHVS and CDR2 FNYEAQ.

CDR3 sequence: CASSATGLETQYF. The CDR3 nucleotides read TGTGCCAGCAGCGCCACAGGGCTAGAGACCCAGTACTTC. This chain joins TRBV7-3 and TRBJ2-5, with D maybe TRBD1 (6 bases). V lost 5 bases and J 4 bases, leaving 11 bases between the germline ends. CDR3 length equals 13 residues. Germline V lookup: CDR1 SGHTA, CDR2 FQGTGA.

Ten or more counts support this clonotype. The chain is built from TRBV29-1 and TRBJ1-5, with no clear D. Per germline, CDR1 SQVTM and CDR2 ANQGSEA. The CDR3 runs 13 residues. V lost 4 bases to trimming and J lost 1 base, with 8 bases between them. The CDR3 DNA follows: TGCAGCGTTGGGCAGACGAGCAATCAGCCCCAGCATTTT. Its translation: CSVGQTSNQPQHF.

This clonotype was counted a few times. This sequence joins TRBV2 and TRBJ2-3; 9 positions match TRBD2. Trimming cost V 8 bases and J 5 bases; bases outside gene matches: 11. This CDR3 is 15 amino acids long. CDR1 is SNHLY, CDR2 FYNNEI, per germline. The CDR3 DNA follows: TGTGCCAGCTCGGAGCGGGGGGACGGGATAGATACGCAGTATTTT. Translated: CASSERGDGIDTQYF. The full variable domain, with the rest looked up from reference TRBV2 and TRBJ2-3, is EPEVTQTPSHQVTQMGQEVILRCVPISNHLYFYWYRQILGQKVEFLVSFYNNEISEKSEIFDDQFSVERPDGSNFTLKIRSTKLEDSAMYFCASSERGDGIDTQYFGPGTRLTVL.

This clonotype occurred many times. The chain joins TRBV3-1 to TRBJ2-7, with TRBD1 matching 7 bases. This CDR3 spans 15 amino acids. Germline CDR1 and CDR2: LGHDT and YNNKEL (reference sequence). Trimming cost V 5 bases and J 3 bases; bases outside gene matches: 10. CDR3 sequence: CASSENPGQYYEQYF. Here the CDR3 DNA reads TGTGCCAGCAGCGAAAACCCGGGACAGTACTACGAGCAGTACTTC.